These 28 T cell receptor beta chains were sequenced from one sample in a study of neoadjuvant anti-PD-1 for oral cavity cancer. As for time point: after neoadjuvant nivolumab, at surgical resection. Libraries were prepared by immunoSEQ multiplex PCR; TCRdb keeps only in-frame clonotypes and omits some of them. This sample has around 37,000 clones; more than 35% occur once, and the top ten carry 16%. The sample in question was tumor tissue, obtained after nivolumab (anti-PD-1) treatment. These receptors were obtained from a person between 40 and 85 years old with oral cavity squamous cell carcinoma.

The V gene is TRBV6-5, the J gene TRBJ1-1, with no clear D. The CDR3 has 13 amino acids. The V gene lost 5 bases and the J gene lost 1 base, with 8 bases spanning the gap. Germline CDR1 is MNHEY and CDR2 is SVGAGI. The CDR3 region is CASSLQQNTEAFF. The CDR3 DNA reads TGTGCCAGCAGTCTACAGCAGAACACTGAAGCTTTCTTT.

This clone was observed a handful of times. The chain couples TRBV6-5 to TRBJ1-3; D unclear. Germline CDR1 reads MNHEY; CDR2 reads SVGAGI. V lost 2 bases and J 0 bases, leaving 8 bases between the germline ends. This CDR3 comprises 15 residues. The CDR3, as DNA: TGTGCCAGCAGTTACCCGAACCGCTCTGGAAACACCATATATTTT. Translation: CASSYPNRSGNTIYF.

This rearrangement joins TRBV5-1 to TRBJ2-3, with TRBD2 as a possible D gene (7 bases). This CDR3 is 16 amino acids long. V shed 1 base and J shed 0 bases, with 12 bases lying between them. Germline V CDR1 and CDR2: SGHRS, YFSETQ. The CDR3 DNA reads as TGCGCCAGCAGCTTGATCGGCGGGGGCAGCACAGATACGCAGTATTTT. Encoded protein: CASSLIGGGSTDTQYF.

This clone was counted at least ten times. The rearrangement joins TRBV7-9 to TRBJ2-5; 7 bases align to TRBD1. With 0 bases clipped from V and 2 bases from J, the junction kept 6 bases outside the gene matches. Germline V lookup: CDR1 SEHNR, CDR2 FQNEAQ (reference sequence). The CDR3 runs 16 residues. CDR3 DNA: TGTGCCAGCAGCTTAGCCGGGACAGCACATCAAGAGACCCAGTACTTC. It is translated as CASSLAGTAHQETQYF.

This clone has at least ten counts. The chain uses TRBV6-4 and TRBJ2-2, with D unclear. The V and J ends lost 1 base and 2 bases respectively, with 8 bases between them. The CDR3 has 15 amino acids. Germline CDR1 and CDR2: MRHNA and SNTAGT. The CDR3 DNA is TGTGCCAGCAGTGACTTGGAAGGAAACACCGGGGAGCTGTTTTTT. As protein: CASSDLEGNTGELFF.

This clone was found a few times. The chain carries TRBV5-4 and TRBJ2-1; 8 nucleotides align to TRBD2. CDR1 SGHNT and CDR2 YYREEE come from the germline V gene (reference sequence). The CDR3 loop spans 15 amino acids. V was clipped by 1 base and J by 6 bases; unmatched bases: 6. CDR3 sequence reads: CASSLRASGSNEQFF. The CDR3 bases are TGTGCCAGCAGCTTGCGGGCTAGCGGGTCCAATGAGCAGTTCTTC.

V gene TRBV6-6 combines with J gene TRBJ2-3, with unresolved D. The CDR3 consists of 14 residues. The germline gives CDR1 MNHNY, CDR2 SVGAGI (reference sequence). V was clipped by 5 bases and J by 3 bases, with 12 bases between them. The CDR3 DNA is TGTGCCAGCAGTCAAGCCACGCGGACAGATACGCAGTATTTT. Amino acids: CASSQATRTDTQYF.

This clone was seen a handful of times. The genes are TRBV19 and TRBJ1-2; TRBD1 is a possible D gene (5 bases). The germline V and J ends were trimmed by 8 bases and 4 bases, with 11 bases remaining between them. Looked up from germline, CDR1 is LNHDA and CDR2 is SQIVND (reference sequence). The CDR3 sequence is 12 residues long. The CDR3, as DNA: TGTGCCAGTGTGGGACCGCTCTATGGCTACACCTTC. This sequence encodes CASVGPLYGYTF.

The gene calls are TRBV28 and TRBJ2-7; D call uncertain. The germline V gene has CDR1 MDHEN and CDR2 SYDVKM. V lost 7 bases, J lost 2 bases, and 12 bases lay in between. The CDR3 runs to 13 residues. DNA for the CDR3: TGTGCCAGCATTTCAGACGGTGCCTACGAGCAGTACTTC. Its protein is CASISDGAYEQYF.

The rearrangement uses TRBV25-1 and TRBJ2-7; D might be TRBD1 or TRBD2, each matching 5 bases. V lost 2 bases and J lost 5, with 13 bases in between. Per germline, CDR1 MGHDK and CDR2 SYGVNS. The CDR3 contains 14 residues. Here the CDR3 DNA reads TGTGCCAGCAGTGAAAGGCCAGGGAGACACGAGCAGTACTTC. The encoded protein is CASSERPGRHEQYF.

The chain is built from TRBV9 and TRBJ2-5; TRBD2 might be the D (5 bases). CDR1 is SGDLS and CDR2 is YYNGEE in the germline V gene. Trimming removed 0 bases at V and 5 bases at J, with 17 bases between. The CDR3 consists of 16 residues. CDR3 loop: CASSVDEGAPRETQYF. CDR3 nucleotides: TGTGCCAGCAGCGTAGACGAGGGAGCTCCTAGGGAGACCCAGTACTTC.

This clone came up a few times. The J gene is TRBJ1-2, the V gene TRBV5-1; weak D call: TRBD1 (5 bases). V dropped 4 bases and J dropped 6 bases, with 22 bases sitting between them. Germline assignment: CDR1 SGHRS and CDR2 YFSETQ. CDR3 size: 16 residues. The CDR3 region is CASSQRGKGTSNGYTF. For the CDR3, the DNA is TGCGCCAGCAGCCAAAGGGGAAAGGGAACATCAAATGGCTACACCTTC.

The chain employs TRBV7-2 and TRBJ2-7; 8 nucleotides line up with TRBD2. J gave up 4 bases and V 5 bases, and 10 bases lay outside the gene matches. Germline CDR1 and CDR2: SGHTA and FQGNSA. The CDR3 contains 15 residues. CDR3 sequence: CASSPSRTSTYEQYF. In nucleotides, the CDR3 is TGTGCCAGCAGCCCCAGTCGGACTAGCACTTACGAGCAGTACTTC. The full variable domain, its missing parts supplied by reference TRBV7-2 and TRBJ2-7, is GAGVSQSPSNKVTEKGKDVELRCDPISGHTALYWYRQSLGQGLEFLIYFQGNSAPDKSGLPSDRFSAERTGGSVSTLTIQRTQQEDSAVYLCASSPSRTSTYEQYFGPGTRLTVT.

The rearrangement uses TRBV11-2 and TRBJ2-1, with D uncertain. V lost 5 bases to trimming and J lost 3 bases, with 14 bases between them. Germline lookup yields CDR1 SGHAT and CDR2 FQNNGV. This CDR3 has 15 amino acids. DNA of the CDR3: TGTGCCAGCAGCCCTAGGTATATCTTCTACAATGAGCAGTTCTTC. Translated, it gives CASSPRYIFYNEQFF.

The chain carries TRBV4-2 and TRBJ1-3; D ambiguous. Germline-derived CDR1 and CDR2 are LGHNA and YNFKEQ. This CDR3 has 16 residues. Trimming shortened V by 2 bases and J by 0 bases, and 11 bases separated the two germline ends. CDR3 sequence reads: CASSQITHSSGNTIYF. In DNA form, the CDR3 reads TGTGCCAGCAGCCAAATCACGCATAGCTCTGGAAACACCATATATTTT.

This clone has just a few counts. J is TRBJ1-6 and V is TRBV10-2, with D hard to call. Germline values: CDR1 WSHSY, CDR2 SAAADI. V was shortened by 3 bases and J by 10 bases, with 22 bases between the two germline ends. The CDR3 runs 17 residues. In DNA, the CDR3 is TGCGCCAGCAGTGACCTCCCTAGAAGGACCTCTTGGTCACCCCTCCACTTT. Its protein product is CASSDLPRRTSWSPLHF.

On this clone: The same CDR3 can be traced to other DNA sequences in this sample. The CDR3 is CASRGAGPYNEQFF. In nucleotides, the CDR3 is TGCGCCAGCAGGGGAGCGGGACCCTACAATGAGCAGTTCTTC. The gene calls are TRBV10-2 and TRBJ2-1; 7 bases agree with TRBD2. With 6 bases clipped from V and 2 bases from J, the junction kept 4 bases outside the gene matches. This CDR3 comprises 14 residues. Germline V gene sequence: CDR1 WSHSY, CDR2 SAAADI.

This clone was counted many times. The genes are TRBV7-7 and TRBJ2-2; weak D call: TRBD2 (6 bases). The V gene's germline CDR1 is SSHAT and CDR2 FNYEAQ (reference sequence). V was clipped by 5 bases and J by 8 bases, with 21 bases between them. The CDR3 loop spans 16 amino acids. The CDR3 DNA follows: TGTGCCAGCAGCCCAGACCTCCAACTAGCTCGAGGGGAGCTGTTTTTT. This codes for CASSPDLQLARGELFF.

The chain joins TRBV5-4 to TRBJ2-5; possibly TRBD1 for D (6 bases). CDR3 length: 14 amino acids. Trimming shortened V by 5 bases and J by 4 bases, and 15 bases separated the two germline ends. Germline-derived CDR1 and CDR2 are SGHNT and YYREEE (reference sequence). The CDR3 is CASRIDRRGETQYF. In DNA, the CDR3 is TGTGCCAGCAGAATCGACAGGCGAGGAGAGACCCAGTACTTC.

This clone was observed a handful of times. The chain recombines TRBV7-8 with TRBJ1-1; perhaps TRBD1 as D (6 bases). The germline V gene encodes CDR1 SGHVS and CDR2 FQNEAQ. Trimming took 4 bases from V and 1 from J, leaving 16 bases between them. This CDR3 has 16 residues. Here the CDR3 DNA reads TGTGCCAGCAGCTCCCCGGCCGGACAGCAGAACACTGAAGCTTTCTTT. It specifies CASSSPAGQQNTEAFF. The whole variable domain, remainder taken from reference TRBV7-8 and TRBJ1-1, is GAGVSQSPRYKVAKRGQDVALRCDPISGHVSLFWYQQALGQGPEFLTYFQNEAQLDKSGLPSDRFFAERPEGSVSTLKIQRTQQEDSAVYLCASSSPAGQQNTEAFFGQGTRLTVV.

This clone showed up just once. The genes are TRBV9 and TRBJ2-1; possibly TRBD2 for D (6 bases). V lost 3 bases and J lost 7, with 8 bases in between. From germline, CDR1 is SGDLS and CDR2 YYNGEE. The CDR3 is 12 amino acids. CDR3 amino acids: CASSGGGNEQFF. In DNA, the CDR3 is TGTGCCAGCAGCGGTGGGGGGAATGAGCAGTTCTTC.

The chain uses TRBV15 and TRBJ2-1; 10 bases are shared with TRBD2. V lost 3 bases and J lost 4; bases outside the gene matches: 6. The CDR3 loop spans 16 amino acids. Germline CDR1 LNHNV, CDR2 YYDKDF (reference sequence). Written as DNA, the CDR3 is TGTGCCACCAGCAGCATACTAGCGGGAAAATACAATGAGCAGTTCTTC. Translating it yields CATSSILAGKYNEQFF.

The chain's CDR3 is CASSLRAGATNEKLFF. CDR3 DNA sequence: TGCGCCAGCAGCTTGCGAGCAGGAGCAACTAATGAAAAACTGTTTTTT. V usage is TRBV5-1 and J usage is TRBJ1-4; no clear D. Germline CDR1 reads SGHRS; CDR2 reads YFSETQ. Trimming removed 1 base at V and 0 bases at J, with 10 bases between. The CDR3 has 16 residues.

The V call is TRBV4-2, the J call TRBJ1-5; TRBD1 matches 8 bases. V dropped 0 bases and J dropped 6; count of bases not matched to a gene: 4. Per germline, CDR1 LGHNA and CDR2 YNFKEQ. The CDR3 extends over 15 amino acids. The CDR3 here is CASSQEGQGSQPQHF. The CDR3 coding sequence is TGTGCCAGCAGCCAAGAAGGACAGGGCAGTCAGCCCCAGCATTTT.

The chain uses TRBV9 and TRBJ2-7, with a possible D match to TRBD2 (6 bases). The CDR3 length is 14 residues. Trimming took 4 bases from V and 4 from J, leaving 15 bases between them. The germline CDR1 and CDR2 sequences are SGDLS and YYNGEE. DNA of the CDR3: TGTGCCAGCAGCCCCGAAGGGACTTCTTACGAGCAGTACTTC. It yields the protein CASSPEGTSYEQYF.

The chain links TRBV29-1 to TRBJ2-1, with D tentatively TRBD1 (7 bases). The CDR3 spans 18 residues. Germline V gene sequence: CDR1 SQVTM, CDR2 ANQGSEA. The V and J ends lost 4 bases and 3 bases respectively, with 25 bases between them. As DNA, the CDR3 is TGCAGCGTTGTCTTCTTGAGGTCTAACAGGGGACTCTACAATGAGCAGTTCTTC. Translation: CSVVFLRSNRGLYNEQFF.

Written as DNA, the CDR3 is TGTGCCATCTCCCCGACAGGAGGGAATCAGCCCCAGCATTTT. Protein sequence: CAISPTGGNQPQHF. V is TRBV10-3 and J is TRBJ1-5, with D tentatively TRBD1 (6 bases). CDR1 and CDR2 (germline): ENHRY, SYGVKD. V was pared by 8 bases and J by 4 bases, with 15 bases between. This CDR3 has 14 residues.

There are a few counts of this clone. The chain employs TRBV27 and TRBJ2-5; D not resolved. Per germline, CDR1 MNHEY and CDR2 SMNVEV (reference sequence). Trimming removed 2 bases at V and 0 bases at J, with 1 base between. CDR3 size: 12 residues. The CDR3, as DNA: TGTGCCAGCAGTTTAGACCAAGAGACCCAGTACTTC. This sequence encodes CASSLDQETQYF.